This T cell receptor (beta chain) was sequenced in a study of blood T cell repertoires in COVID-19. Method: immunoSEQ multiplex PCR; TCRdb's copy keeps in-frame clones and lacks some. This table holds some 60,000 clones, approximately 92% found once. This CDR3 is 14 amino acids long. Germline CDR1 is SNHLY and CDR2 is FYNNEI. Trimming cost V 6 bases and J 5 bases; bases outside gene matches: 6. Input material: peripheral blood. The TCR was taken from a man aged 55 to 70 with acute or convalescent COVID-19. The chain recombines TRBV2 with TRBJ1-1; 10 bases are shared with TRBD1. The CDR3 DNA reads TGTGCCAGCAGAGACAGGGGGCGCCAAACTGAAGCTTTCTTT. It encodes CASRDRGRQTEAFF. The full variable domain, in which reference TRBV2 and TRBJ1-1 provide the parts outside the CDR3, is EPEVTQTPSHQVTQMGQEVILRCVPISNHLYFYWYRQILGQKVEFLVSFYNNEISEKSEIFDDQFSVERPDGSNFTLKIRSTKLEDSAMYFCASRDRGRQTEAFFGQGTRLTVV.